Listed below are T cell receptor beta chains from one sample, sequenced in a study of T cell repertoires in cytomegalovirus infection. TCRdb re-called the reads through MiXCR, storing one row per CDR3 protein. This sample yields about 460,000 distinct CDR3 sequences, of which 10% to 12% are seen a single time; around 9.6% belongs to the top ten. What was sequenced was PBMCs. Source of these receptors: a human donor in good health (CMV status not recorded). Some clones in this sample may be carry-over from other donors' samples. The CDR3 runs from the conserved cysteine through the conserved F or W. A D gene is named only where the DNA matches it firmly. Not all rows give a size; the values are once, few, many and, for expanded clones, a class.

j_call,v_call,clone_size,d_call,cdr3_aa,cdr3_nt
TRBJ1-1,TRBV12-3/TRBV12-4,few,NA,CASYGGGNTEAFF,TGTGCCAGCTATGGGGGAGGGAACACTGAAGCTTTCTTT
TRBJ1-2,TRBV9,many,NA,CASSVAPVNYGYTF,TGTGCCAGCAGCGTAGCCCCAGTCAACTATGGCTACACCTTC
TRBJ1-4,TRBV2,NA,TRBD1,CASSEEQGSNEKLFF,TGTGCCAGCAGTGAAGAACAGGGGTCGAATGAAAAACTGTTTTTT
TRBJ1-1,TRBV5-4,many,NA,CASSPFGRWNTEAFF,TGTGCCAGCAGCCCCTTCGGCCGATGGAACACTGAAGCTTTCTTT
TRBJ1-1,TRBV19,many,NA,CASSRMSLGDTEAFF,TGTGCCAGTAGTAGAATGAGCTTGGGGGACACTGAAGCTTTCTTT
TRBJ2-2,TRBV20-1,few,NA,CSALRGGAGELFF,TGCAGTGCTCTCAGGGGGGGGGCCGGGGAGCTGTTTTTT
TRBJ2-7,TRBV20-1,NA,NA,CSATGSYEQYF,TGCAGTGCCACTGGCAGCTACGAGCAGTACTTC
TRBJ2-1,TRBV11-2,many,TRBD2,CASSLRAAGGRDNEQFF,TGTGCCAGCAGCTTACGCGCTGCGGGAGGTCGGGACAATGAGCAGTTCTTC
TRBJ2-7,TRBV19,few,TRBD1,CASRSRQGAEEQYF,TGTGCCAGTAGGTCACGACAGGGGGCTGAGGAGCAGTACTTC
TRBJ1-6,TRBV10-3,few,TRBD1,CAISSGGQGDNSPLHF,TGTGCCATCAGCTCCGGTGGACAGGGAGATAATTCACCCCTCCACTTT
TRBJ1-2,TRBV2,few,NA,CASSEDYGYTF,TGTGCCAGCAGTGAGGACTATGGCTACACCTTC
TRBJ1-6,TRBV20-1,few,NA,CSASSPRENSPLHF,TGCAGTGCTAGTTCGCCCAGGGAGAATTCACCCCTCCACTTT
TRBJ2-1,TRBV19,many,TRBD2,CASSIGSGRAPFF,TGTGCCAGTAGTATAGGTAGCGGGAGGGCGCCGTTCTTC
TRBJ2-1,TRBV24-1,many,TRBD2,CATSGGSGISYNEQFF,TGTGCCACCAGTGGGGGTAGCGGGATCTCCTACAATGAGCAGTTCTTC
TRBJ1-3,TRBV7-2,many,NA,CASSLVGAGNTIYF,TGTGCCAGCAGCTTAGTCGGTGCGGGAAACACCATATATTTT
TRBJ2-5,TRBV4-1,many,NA,CASSQSGDRKETQYF,TGCGCCAGCAGCCAATCGGGGGACCGTAAGGAGACCCAGTACTTC
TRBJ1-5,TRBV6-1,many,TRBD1,CASAGQANQPQHF,TGTGCCAGCGCCGGACAGGCCAATCAGCCCCAGCATTTT
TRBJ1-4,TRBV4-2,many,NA,CASSLTLGTNEKLFF,TGTGCCAGCAGCCTGACGTTGGGAACTAATGAAAAACTGTTTTTT
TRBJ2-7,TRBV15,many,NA,CATSIGGGSYEQYF,TGTGCCACCAGCATAGGAGGGGGCTCCTACGAGCAGTACTTC
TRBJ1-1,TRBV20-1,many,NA,CSAPPTGRTEAFF,TGCAGTGCTCCCCCCACAGGGCGGACTGAAGCTTTCTTT